These T cell receptor beta chains were read from a single sample in a study of OX40 agonist ivuxolimab in advanced cancers. The assay was immunoSEQ multiplex PCR, and TCRdb's table has in-frame clones only and misses some. In the table there are under 70,000 clones, about 89% of which are singletons. This material consisted of CD4+ or CD8+ T cells sorted from blood, taken in a trial of the OX40 agonist ivuxolimab. The receptors come from an adult with an advanced solid tumor such as melanoma, head and neck, liver or kidney cancer. Each CDR3 is given with its conserved first and last residue. D genes are given only for firm matches. Clone size is given for some rows only: seen once, a few or many times, or a class if the clone is expanded.

v_call	j_call	d_call	clone_size	cdr3_aa	cdr3_nt
TRBV30	TRBJ2-1	NA	NA	CAWSQTYTEQFF	TGTGCCTGGAGTCAGACTTACACTGAGCAGTTCTTC
TRBV10-3	TRBJ1-1	TRBD1	NA	CAISPRGVNTEAFF	TGTGCCATCAGCCCCAGGGGGGTGAACACTGAAGCTTTCTTT
TRBV19	TRBJ2-1	TRBD2	NA	CASSIQMGLAGDEQFF	TGTGCCAGTAGTATACAGATGGGACTAGCGGGAGATGAGCAGTTCTTC
TRBV6-5	TRBJ2-7	NA	NA	CASSPRQGPYEQYF	TGTGCCAGCAGTCCTAGGCAGGGGCCGTACGAGCAGTACTTC
TRBV5-5	TRBJ2-7	TRBD1	NA	CASSPGTGAYEQYF	TGTGCCAGCAGCCCCGGGACAGGGGCCTACGAGCAGTACTTC
TRBV2	TRBJ2-7	NA	NA	CASSPLYEQYF	TGTGCCAGCAGCCCTCTCTACGAGCAGTACTTC
TRBV7-3	TRBJ2-1	TRBD2	NA	CASSLWEGHNEQFF	TGTGCCAGCAGCCTCTGGGAGGGCCACAATGAGCAGTTCTTC
TRBV7-8	TRBJ2-3	NA	NA	CASSLVHGSITDTQYF	TGTGCCAGCAGCTTAGTCCACGGTTCCATCACAGATACGCAGTATTTT
TRBV5-4	TRBJ2-5	TRBD2	NA	CASSLASGRIGETQYF	TGTGCCAGCAGCTTGGCTAGCGGGAGGATTGGGGAGACCCAGTACTTC
TRBV10-1	TRBJ2-1	NA	NA	CASSTSDQANEQFF	TGCGCCAGCAGTACAAGCGATCAGGCCAATGAGCAGTTCTTC
TRBV10-1	TRBJ2-7	NA	NA	CASSDGTPLAEQYF	TGCGCCAGCAGCGACGGGACACCCCTCGCCGAGCAGTACTTC
TRBV5-4	TRBJ2-7	NA	NA	CASNPGGGYEQYF	TGTGCCAGCAACCCAGGGGGAGGTTACGAGCAGTACTTC
TRBV7-8	TRBJ1-3	NA	NA	CASSRDRSSGNTIYF	TGTGCCAGCAGCCGGGACCGCAGCTCTGGAAACACCATATATTTT
TRBV11-2	TRBJ1-3	NA	NA	CASSSLMSSGNTIYF	TGTGCCAGCAGCTCCCTTATGAGCTCTGGAAACACCATATATTTT
TRBV28	TRBJ2-7	NA	NA	CASSLSGNGNYEQYF	TGTGCCAGCAGTTTATCGGGGAATGGCAACTACGAGCAGTACTTC
TRBV11-1	TRBJ2-2	NA	few	CASSFEDGELFF	TGTGCCAGCAGCTTTGAGGACGGGGAGCTGTTTTTT
TRBV2	TRBJ1-1	NA	once	CASSEEGVGEAFF	TGTGCCAGCAGTGAAGAGGGGGTAGGCGAAGCTTTCTTT
TRBV7-9	TRBJ1-1	NA	NA	CASSSGGFTEAFF	TGTGCCAGCAGCTCGGGGGGCTTCACTGAAGCTTTCTTT
TRBV6-6	TRBJ2-3	NA	NA	CASSYSPGGDTQYF	TGTGCCAGCAGTTACTCGCCCGGAGGAGATACGCAGTATTTT
TRBV10-3	TRBJ2-1	TRBD1	NA	CAIRPGTGIDEQFF	TGTGCCATCCGTCCCGGGACAGGGATCGATGAGCAGTTCTTC
TRBV6-4	TRBJ2-3	NA	NA	CASKASAASDTQYF	TGTGCCAGTAAAGCGTCGGCTGCTAGCGATACGCAGTATTTT
TRBV7-6	TRBJ1-5	TRBD1	NA	CASSLPGQVNQPQHF	TGTGCCAGCAGCTTACCGGGACAGGTCAATCAGCCCCAGCATTTT
TRBV19	TRBJ1-2	NA	NA	CASSRRGRGYTF	TGTGCCAGTAGTCGCAGGGGCAGGGGCTACACCTTC
TRBV9	TRBJ2-3	TRBD2	NA	CASSVGLADLTDTQYF	TGTGCCAGCAGCGTAGGTCTAGCGGACCTCACAGATACGCAGTATTTT
TRBV7-6	TRBJ2-1	NA	NA	CASSLAQGLSASSYNEQFF	TGTGCCAGCAGCTTAGCCCAAGGACTAAGCGCGAGCTCCTACAATGAGCAGTTCTTC
TRBV18	TRBJ2-7	NA	NA	CASSTEGGSSYEQYF	TGTGCCAGCTCAACCGAAGGTGGCAGCTCCTACGAGCAGTACTTC
TRBV11-2	TRBJ1-2	NA	NA	CASSYDRPTNYGYTF	TGTGCCAGCAGCTACGACAGGCCTACTAACTATGGCTACACCTTC
TRBV19	TRBJ1-5	NA	NA	CASSIGSTHQPQHF	TGTGCCAGTAGTATTGGCTCAACTCATCAGCCCCAGCATTTT
TRBV5-1	TRBJ2-5	TRBD1	NA	CASTQGTGGEINQYF	TGCGCCAGCACCCAAGGGACAGGGGGCGAAATTAACCAGTACTTC
TRBV7-9	TRBJ1-3	NA	NA	CASSPTGPHQGNTIYF	TGTGCCAGCAGCCCTACCGGGCCCCACCAGGGAAACACCATATATTTT
TRBV19	TRBJ2-5	TRBD1	NA	CASSGDRGEETQYF	TGTGCCAGTAGTGGGGACAGGGGGGAAGAGACCCAGTACTTC
TRBV15	TRBJ2-3	TRBD1	NA	CATSRVPGQGDTQYF	TGTGCCACCAGCAGAGTTCCGGGACAGGGAGATACGCAGTATTTT
TRBV6-1	TRBJ1-4	NA	NA	CASSIGEKLFF	TGTGCCAGCAGTATCGGGGAAAAACTGTTTTTT
TRBV9	TRBJ2-1	TRBD2	NA	CASSVDGTSGNNEQFF	TGTGCCAGCAGCGTAGACGGAACTAGCGGGAATAATGAGCAGTTCTTC
TRBV7-3	TRBJ2-4	TRBD2	NA	CASSQPSGSGGAKNIQYF	TGTGCCAGCAGCCAACCTAGCGGGAGCGGGGGTGCCAAAAACATTCAGTACTTC
TRBV11-1	TRBJ1-1	NA	NA	CASKRLNTEAFF	TGTGCCAGCAAAAGGTTGAACACTGAAGCTTTCTTT
TRBV30	TRBJ2-6	TRBD2	NA	CAWGNGGAGANVLTF	TGTGCCTGGGGAAATGGGGGGGCTGGGGCCAACGTCCTGACTTTC
TRBV15	TRBJ2-1	NA	NA	CATSRDPDSYNEQFF	TGTGCCACCAGCAGAGACCCGGACAGCTACAATGAGCAGTTCTTC
TRBV7-3	TRBJ2-3	TRBD1	NA	CASSYLPAGGEADTQYF	TGTGCCAGCAGCTACCTCCCGGCAGGGGGTGAGGCAGATACGCAGTATTTT
TRBV21-1	TRBJ2-7	NA	NA	CASSRHRGWYEQYF	TGTGCCAGCAGCAGACACAGGGGTTGGTACGAGCAGTACTTC
TRBV11-1	TRBJ2-1	NA	NA	CASSSTARGGEQFF	TGTGCCAGCAGCTCTACCGCCAGGGGAGGTGAGCAGTTCTTC
TRBV10-2	TRBJ1-5	NA	NA	CASFGPQHF	TGCGCCTCCTTCGGGCCCCAGCATTTT
TRBV19	TRBJ1-1	TRBD1	NA	CASSRTGWGDTEAFF	TGTGCCAGTAGTAGGACAGGGTGGGGCGACACTGAAGCTTTCTTT